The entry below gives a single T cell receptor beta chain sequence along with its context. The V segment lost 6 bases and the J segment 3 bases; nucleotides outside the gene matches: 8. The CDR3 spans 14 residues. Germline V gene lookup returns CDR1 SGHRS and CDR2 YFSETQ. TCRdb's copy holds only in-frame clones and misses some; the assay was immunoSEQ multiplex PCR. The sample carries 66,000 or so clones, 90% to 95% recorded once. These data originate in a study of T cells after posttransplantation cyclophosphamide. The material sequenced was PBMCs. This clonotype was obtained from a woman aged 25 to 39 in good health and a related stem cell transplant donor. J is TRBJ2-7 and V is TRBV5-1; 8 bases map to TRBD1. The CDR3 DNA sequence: TGCGCCAGCACATTGGGGACAGGTTACTACGAGCAGTACTTC. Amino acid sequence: CASTLGTGYYEQYF. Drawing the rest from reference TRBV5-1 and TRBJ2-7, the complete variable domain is KAGVTQTPRYLIKTRGQQVTLSCSPISGHRSVSWYQQTPGQGLQFLFEYFSETQRNKGNFPGRFSGRQFSNSRSEMNVSTLELGDSALYLCASTLGTGYYEQYFGPGTRLTVT.